This entry is about one T cell receptor beta chain. The sample is drawn from a study of T cells in localized non-small cell lung cancer. V shed 0 bases and J shed 5 bases, with 11 bases lying between them. Germline CDR1 is LGHNA and CDR2 is YSLEER. This CDR3 comprises 15 residues. TCRdb's table, derived via immunoSEQ multiplex PCR, lists solely in-frame clones and lacks some. The profile shows 40,000 to 65,000 clones, approximately 88% of them singletons. This chain joins TRBV4-3 and TRBJ1-3; D unresolved. The source is a man aged 35 to 69 with stage III lung adenocarcinoma. The source was peripheral blood mononuclear cells, collected before any cancer treatment. The CDR3 loop reads CASSQDTGIRNTIYF. As DNA, the CDR3 is TGCGCCAGCAGCCAAGATACGGGGATAAGAAACACCATATATTTT.